This TCR beta chain was sequenced in a study of shared clonotypes between healthy human individuals (TCRdb year 2020). Regarding the research as a whole: Three men and two women, aged 18 to 49 years, made up the cohort. To estimate repertoire size and how much clonotype sharing occurs between individuals, the study deeply sequenced the blood TCR repertoires of several healthy adults. Leukapheresis yielded between about 0.94 and 8.9 billion PBMCs per donor. To increase sequencing depth and limit assay-specific biases, different laboratories used diverse techniques to prepare libraries and sequence TCR repertoires. For each donor, CD4 naive and CD4 memory were each run on three plates, CD8 naive on two plates, and CD8 memory on one plate.

The donors were healthy, HIV-negative adults who had no recently reported acute infections or vaccinations. Every donor was a Caucasian adult living in Nashville, Tennessee, USA. CD4+ T cells were enriched through magnetic negative selection, after which naive cells were positively selected on CD45RA and the remaining negative fraction served as the memory subset. After blood collection by leukapheresis, PBMCs were isolated using Ficoll-Histopaque density gradient centrifugation and then cryopreserved in the vapor phase of liquid nitrogen. Analytical flow cytometry was used to check the purity and quantity of each magnetically sorted T cell population. Genomic DNA was isolated from every sorted fraction and measured by UV absorbance on a Nanodrop 2000c. What the study reported, not specific to this receptor: Pairwise subsampling led to the expectation that sequencing depth would affect the degree of clonotype sharing among donors. Sampling was limited to blood, and TCR repertoires in tissue likely differ from TCR repertoires in blood. Compared with non-shared clonotypes, clonotypes shared by all four sorted-subset donors had higher generation probabilities. Estimated clonotype richness was generally larger for naive than for memory subsets. Because the study included only a small number of donors, the genetic and exposure-history diversity represented was limited. When several donors were compared, the shared fraction of clonotypes was roughly 5% for naive CD4, approximately 3.5% for naive CD8, more than 2% for memory CD4, and around 0.4% for memory CD8. Incomplete sequencing was indicated by rarefaction of sorted-subset datasets, despite the large sequencing depth.

Points on this clone: Which antigen it targets is not known. No much larger clone is present one base from it, and per-base qualities are unavailable.

The CDR3 contains 13 residues, cysteine and phenylalanine counted. The read is trimmed to its CDR3 DNA, 39 bases read in frame from base 1. Based on the germline V gene, the CDR1 and CDR2 sequences are KGHSH and LQKENI. Trimming removed 6 bases from V and 5 bases from J; the gene matches leave 5 bases unexplained. TCR CDR3 regions were amplified from genomic DNA by multiplex PCR using the deep immunoSEQ assay. Extracted genomic DNA from each cell subset was spread evenly across all wells of several immunoSEQ 96-well plates, with each plate serving as a replicate. Each replicate PCR for sorted subsets received roughly 0.2 ug genomic DNA, equal to 30,000 or so T cell genomes. The purified libraries were quantified using a Qubit 3.0 fluorometer, sized with a Bioanalyzer 2100, and then quantified again using the KAPA Library Quantification kit. A separate single-read 150-cycle Illumina NextSeq 550 flow cell was used to sequence each immunoSEQ 96-well plate. The original pipeline was this. The immunoSEQ output contained only junctional sequences without quality scores, so filtering could not match that applied to full-length reads. To assign V/J genes and CDR3, sequences were annotated using PyIR, a Python wrapper for IgBLAST v1.9, with IMGT germline references. Reads were removed for weak V/J assignments (E-value above 1e-6), missing CDR3, stop codons, out-of-frame junctions, or ambiguous translated residues. V3J clonotypes were defined as sequences sharing the same inferred V gene, J gene, and CDR3 amino acid sequence. To compute the percentage overlap between repertoires, the number of shared unique clonotypes was divided by the size of the smaller repertoire. RTK rarefaction, the Chao1 estimator, and Recon v2.1 estimates of unobserved clonotypes were used to assess repertoire richness. Generation probabilities for all TCRbeta clonotypes obtained by the gDNA method from a few donors were computed using OLGA. TCRdb obtained this table from immuneACCESS and retained in-frame rearrangements with V and J assigned. These tables miss some clones; where compared with another copy, unresolved V genes account for less than half of the shortfall, and the remainder is unexplained. D and trimming were read from the DNA, whereas the V and J calls and clone size are those reported in that table. This sample gives over 2 million clones in total; roughly 95% of them show up just once. The ten largest clones represent 0.13% of the sample.

Here the chain combines TRBV18 and TRBJ2-3; 7 of the junction bases match TRBD1. The sample taken for sequencing was naive CD4+ T cells sorted from blood. This specimen's cell subset or site label, per the study, means: CD45RA+ positively selected. The sequence derives from a young man in good health. CDR3 region: CASSPTGKDTQYF. The DNA reads as follows: TGTGCCAGCTCCCCGACAGGGAAAGATACGCAGTATTTT.